This T cell receptor (beta chain) was captured in a study of blood T cell repertoires in COVID-19. Study at large: PBMCs, B-cell-depleted T cells, or T cells were the source of the cDNA or gDNA that made up the material.

The CDR3 is 15 amino acids. The V end was cut by 0 bases, the J end by 2 bases, with 11 bases between. Germline V gene sequence: CDR1 WNHNN, CDR2 SYGVQD (reference sequence). Researchers sorted participants into cohorts using their self-reported clinical history. Recovery among Cohort 3 donors was established by two negative PCRs, clearance, or symptom resolution. Clones were read by immunoSEQ multiplex PCR, and TCRdb kept only the in-frame ones, dropping some. The sample yields 250,000 to 300,000 clones, roughly 86% seen once. The TCR originated in a woman aged 60-70 years who had recovered from COVID-19. The genes are TRBV10-1 and TRBJ2-7; D possibly corresponds to TRBD2 (5 bases). Material: PBMCs or T cells enriched from blood (not recorded which). The CDR3 loop reads CASSESTRGTYEQYF. CDR3 nucleotides: TGCGCCAGCAGTGAGTCTACGAGAGGGACCTACGAGCAGTACTTC.